The clone carrying this T cell receptor beta chain showed up just a few times. What it binds is not known. The CDR3 is made up of 14 amino acids. The trim removed 5 bases at V and 4 bases at J, leaving 8 bases unmatched. The germline CDR1 and CDR2 sequences are SGHDN and FVKESK. The source of the sample is a study of beta chain features in type 1 diabetes. Study observations and caveats: Researchers cautioned that cDNA sequencing could over-represent cells with high TCR expression. All four CD4+ subsets from Type 1 diabetes patients carried moderately but significantly shorter TCRB CDR3s.

Expressed TCRB transcripts were sequenced, since all the RNA that had been isolated was reverse transcribed. Method: immunoSEQ multiplex PCR; TCRdb's copy keeps in-frame clones and lacks some. The repertoire holds about 170,000 clones, with roughly 7.1% as singletons. The genes are TRBV14 and TRBJ2-7; 7 bases align to TRBD1. The material sequenced was central memory CD4+ T cells from blood. This sequence originates from a woman aged 40 to 50 with type 1 diabetes. The CDR3 loop reads CASSSWTGTYEQYF. CDR3 nucleotides: TGTGCCAGCAGCTCCTGGACAGGAACGTACGAGCAGTACTTC.